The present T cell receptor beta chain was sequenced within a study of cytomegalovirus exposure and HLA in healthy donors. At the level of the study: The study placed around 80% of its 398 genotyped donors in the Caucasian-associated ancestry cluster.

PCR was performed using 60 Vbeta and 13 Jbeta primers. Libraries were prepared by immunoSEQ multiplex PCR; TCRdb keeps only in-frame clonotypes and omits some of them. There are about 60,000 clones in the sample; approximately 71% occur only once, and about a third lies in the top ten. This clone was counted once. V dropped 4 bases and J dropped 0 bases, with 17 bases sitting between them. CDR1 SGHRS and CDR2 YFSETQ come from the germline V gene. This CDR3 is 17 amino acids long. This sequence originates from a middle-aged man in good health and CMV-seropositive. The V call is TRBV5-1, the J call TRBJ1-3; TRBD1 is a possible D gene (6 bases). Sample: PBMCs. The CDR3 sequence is CASSTRPTGNSGNTIYF. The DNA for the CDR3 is TGCGCCAGCAGCACCCGGCCGACAGGCAACTCTGGAAACACCATATATTTT.